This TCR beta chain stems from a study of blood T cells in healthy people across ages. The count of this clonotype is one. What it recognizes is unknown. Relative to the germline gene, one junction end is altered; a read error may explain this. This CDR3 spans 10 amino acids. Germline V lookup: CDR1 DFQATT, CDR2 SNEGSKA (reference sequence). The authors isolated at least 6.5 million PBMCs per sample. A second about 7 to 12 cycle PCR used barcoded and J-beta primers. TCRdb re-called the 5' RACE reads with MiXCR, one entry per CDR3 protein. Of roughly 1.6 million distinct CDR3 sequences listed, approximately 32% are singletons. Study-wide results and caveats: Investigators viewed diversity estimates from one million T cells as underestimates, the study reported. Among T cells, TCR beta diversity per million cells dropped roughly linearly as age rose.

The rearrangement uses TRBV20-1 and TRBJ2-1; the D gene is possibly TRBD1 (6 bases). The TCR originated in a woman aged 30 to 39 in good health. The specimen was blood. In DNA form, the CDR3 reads TGCAGTGCTCCGGCAGGGGAGCGGTTCTTC. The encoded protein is CSAPAGERFF.